The 16 T cell receptor beta chains below were found in one sample sequenced in a study of cytomegalovirus exposure and HLA in healthy donors. 60 Vbeta and 13 Jbeta primers were used in PCR. The protocol was immunoSEQ multiplex PCR, while the TCRdb copy is restricted to in-frame clones and leaves out a portion. This table has some 170,000 clones, 60% to 80% appearing once. Material for sequencing was PBMCs. The receptor source for this set is a man in his forties in good health and CMV-seropositive.

There are a few counts of this clone. This chain uses TRBV29-1 with TRBJ2-3, with 9 nucleotides matching TRBD1. This CDR3 has 14 amino acids. The junction had 8 bases not matched to a gene; V was cut back by 4 bases and J by 6 bases. Germline V lookup: CDR1 SQVTM, CDR2 ANQGSEA. This CDR3 reads CSVVRTGVGDTQYF. The CDR3 DNA reads TGCAGCGTTGTTCGGACAGGGGTAGGGGATACGCAGTATTTT.

V usage is TRBV6-1 and J usage is TRBJ2-7; 8 positions agree with TRBD2. The CDR3 is 16 residues long. Germline V gene sequence: CDR1 MNHNS, CDR2 SASEGT. V lost 0 bases and J lost 4; bases outside the gene matches: 8. As DNA, the CDR3 is TGTGCCAGCAGTGAAGCGGTCCTAGCGGGTTCGTACGAGCAGTACTTC. As protein: CASSEAVLAGSYEQYF.

The chain carries TRBV7-2 and TRBJ1-3, with no clear D. Germline V gene data show CDR1 as SGHTA and CDR2 as FQGNSA. This CDR3 comprises 15 residues. V lost 1 base to trimming and J lost 2 bases, with 9 bases between them. This chain's CDR3 is CASSLVGGAGNTIYF. The CDR3 DNA follows: TGTGCCAGCAGCTTAGTAGGCGGGGCTGGAAACACCATATATTTT.

This clone is a singleton in its sample. The chain carries TRBV5-4 and TRBJ2-5; 12 positions agree with TRBD1. J lost 4 bases, V lost 4 bases, and 20 bases had no gene match. In germline, CDR1 is SGHNT, CDR2 YYREEE (reference sequence). The length of the CDR3 is 20 residues. The CDR3 sequence is CASSNSRDRGLGLAGETQYF. The DNA of the CDR3 is TGTGCCAGCAGCAATAGCCGGGACAGGGGGCTAGGGCTAGCGGGAGAGACCCAGTACTTC.

The chain couples TRBV6-1 to TRBJ2-7; 12 bases line up with TRBD1. This CDR3 contains 14 residues. CDR1 and CDR2 (germline): MNHNS, SASEGT. Trimming took 3 bases from V and 7 from J; bases not matched to a gene: 4. CDR3 amino acids: CASSDGTGGREQYF. DNA for the CDR3: TGTGCCAGCAGTGACGGGACAGGGGGCAGGGAGCAGTACTTC.

The V gene is TRBV6-5, the J gene TRBJ2-4, with a possible D match to TRBD1 (5 bases). Germline V CDR1 and CDR2: MNHEY, SVGAGI. The CDR3 is 14 amino acids. V lost 2 bases to trimming and J lost 9 bases, with 14 bases between them. CDR3 loop: CASSYRLTVGIQYF. The CDR3 DNA reads TGTGCCAGCAGTTACAGGCTGACAGTAGGCATTCAGTACTTC.

This chain uses TRBV11-3 with TRBJ2-3, with TRBD2 identical over 7 bases. V lost 1 base and J lost 2; bases outside the gene matches: 6. Germline CDR1 reads SGHNT; CDR2 reads YENEEA. This CDR3 region has 16 residues. This chain's CDR3 is CASSLGAGDHTDTQYF. The CDR3 coding sequence is TGTGCCAGCAGCTTAGGGGCGGGAGACCACACAGATACGCAGTATTTT.

This clone was seen only once. J is TRBJ2-2 and V is TRBV7-9; D gene ambiguous. This CDR3 has 12 residues. The V end lost 3 bases, the J end lost 8 bases, and 7 bases lay between the germline ends. Germline CDR1 and CDR2: SEHNR and FQNEAQ (reference sequence). The CDR3 DNA reads TGTGCCAGCAGCTTGGCGGTGGGGGAGCTGTTTTTT. It translates to CASSLAVGELFF. The full variable domain, with the rest looked up from reference TRBV7-9 and TRBJ2-2, is DTGVSQNPRHKITKRGQNVTFRCDPISEHNRLYWYRQTLGQGPEFLTYFQNEAQLEKSRLLSDRFSAERPKGSFSTLEIQRTEQGDSAMYLCASSLAVGELFFGEGSRLTVL.

The chain employs TRBV18 and TRBJ2-3; TRBD1 matches at 10 bases. The CDR3 runs 14 residues. The germline CDR1 and CDR2 sequences are KGHSH and LQKENI. Unmatched junction bases numbered 5, after V lost 11 bases and J lost 0 bases. The DNA for the CDR3 is TGTGCCGGAAGACAGGGGGCGAGCACAGATACGCAGTATTTT. This translates into CAGRQGASTDTQYF.

The CDR3 DNA is TGTGCCAGTAGTATAGTGCGAGTAGCGGGGTCCGCTTACAATGAGCAGTTCTTC. Amino acid sequence: CASSIVRVAGSAYNEQFF. The chain recombines TRBV19 with TRBJ2-1, with 8 bases aligning to TRBD2. V dropped 1 base and J dropped 4; count of bases not matched to a gene: 12. There are 18 residues in the CDR3. Germline V CDR1 and CDR2: LNHDA, SQIVND (reference sequence).

The chain is built from TRBV5-4 and TRBJ2-5; 9 nucleotides line up with TRBD2. The CDR3 spans 16 residues. CDR1 is SGHNT, CDR2 YYREEE, per germline (reference sequence). J was trimmed by 5 bases and V by 0 bases; bases with no gene match: 8. This CDR3 reads CASSLGWTSVGETQYF. CDR3 bases: TGTGCCAGCAGCTTGGGGTGGACTAGCGTTGGGGAGACCCAGTACTTC.

The CDR3 DNA reads as TGTGCCAGCTCACCACGAACCGGCCGGGACACTGAAGCTTTCTTT. It encodes CASSPRTGRDTEAFF. V and J are TRBV18 and TRBJ1-1; no definite D call. Trimming left V 1 base short and J 3 bases short, with 12 bases between. CDR3 size: 15 residues. The germline V gene encodes CDR1 KGHSH and CDR2 LQKENI. Looking up the rest from reference TRBV18 and TRBJ1-1 gives the full variable domain: NAGVMQNPRHLVRRRGQEARLRCSPMKGHSHVYWYRQLPEEGLKFMVYLQKENIIDESGMPKERFSAEFPKEGPSILRIQQVVRGDSAAYFCASSPRTGRDTEAFFGQGTRLTVV.

DNA of the CDR3: TGTGCCAGTATCCCTAGCCTGGGACAGGGGAACACTGAAGCTTTCTTT. Amino acids: CASIPSLGQGNTEAFF. The chain couples TRBV19 to TRBJ1-1; 9 positions match TRBD1. CDR3 length: 16 amino acids. CDR1 and CDR2 from the germline V gene are LNHDA and SQIVND (reference sequence). V lost 7 bases, J lost 1 base, and 10 bases stayed unmatched.

This clone was counted a single time. V is TRBV6-5 and J is TRBJ2-7, with a possible D match to TRBD1 (7 bases). Germline V gene data show CDR1 as MNHEY and CDR2 as SVGAGI. CDR3 length: 12 residues. Trimming stripped 6 bases from V and 6 bases from J, with 12 bases between. The CDR3 coding sequence is TGTGCCAGCAGGGACAGGAGGGGCGAGCAGTACTTC. Amino acids: CASRDRRGEQYF.

The sample holds a few counts of this clone. The chain uses TRBV19 and TRBJ2-2, with D possibly being TRBD2 (6 bases). V lost 3 bases and J lost 4, with 15 bases in between. The germline V gene has CDR1 LNHDA and CDR2 SQIVND (reference sequence). The CDR3 is made up of 16 amino acids. The CDR3 reads CASSIGTGVSTGELFF. DNA for the CDR3: TGTGCCAGTAGTATTGGTACGGGAGTGAGCACCGGGGAGCTGTTTTTT.

The chain uses TRBV6-1 and TRBJ2-6; TRBD1 matches 7 bases. CDR3 length equals 19 residues. The V and J ends lost 2 bases and 4 bases, in that order; junction bases with no gene match: 14. Germline V gene sequence: CDR1 MNHNS, CDR2 SASEGT. The CDR3 reads CASSEPTGSLRGGANVLTF. In DNA, the CDR3 is TGTGCCAGCAGTGAACCGACAGGGTCTCTTCGAGGGGGGGCCAACGTCCTGACTTTC.